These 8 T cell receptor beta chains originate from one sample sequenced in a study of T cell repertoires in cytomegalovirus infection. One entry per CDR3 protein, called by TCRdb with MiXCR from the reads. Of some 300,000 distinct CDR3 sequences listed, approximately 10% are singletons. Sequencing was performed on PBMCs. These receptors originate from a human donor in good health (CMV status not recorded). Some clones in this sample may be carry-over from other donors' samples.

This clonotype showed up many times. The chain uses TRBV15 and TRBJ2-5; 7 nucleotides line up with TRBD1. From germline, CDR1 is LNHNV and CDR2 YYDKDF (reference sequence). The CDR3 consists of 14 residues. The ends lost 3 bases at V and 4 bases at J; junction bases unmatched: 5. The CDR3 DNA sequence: TGTGCCACCAGCAGGGACAGGTTCCTAGAGACCCAGTACTTC. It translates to CATSRDRFLETQYF.

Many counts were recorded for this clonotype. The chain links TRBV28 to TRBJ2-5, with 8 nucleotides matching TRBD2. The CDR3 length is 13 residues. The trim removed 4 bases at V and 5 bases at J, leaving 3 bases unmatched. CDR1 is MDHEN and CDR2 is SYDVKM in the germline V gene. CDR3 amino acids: CASSSGGGETQYF. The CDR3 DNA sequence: TGTGCCAGCAGTTCGGGGGGGGGGGAGACCCAGTACTTC.

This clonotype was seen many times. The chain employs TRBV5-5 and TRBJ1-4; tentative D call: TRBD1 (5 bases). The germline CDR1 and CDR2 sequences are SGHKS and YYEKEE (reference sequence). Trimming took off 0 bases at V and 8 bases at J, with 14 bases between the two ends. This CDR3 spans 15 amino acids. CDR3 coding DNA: TGTGCCAGCAGCTTGGCCGCCGGGACGGGGGAAAAACTGTTTTTT. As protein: CASSLAAGTGEKLFF.

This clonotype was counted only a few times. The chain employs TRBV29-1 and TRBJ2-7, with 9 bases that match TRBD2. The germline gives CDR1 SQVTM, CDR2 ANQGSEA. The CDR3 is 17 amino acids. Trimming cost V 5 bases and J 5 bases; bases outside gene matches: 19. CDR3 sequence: CSVRFQAGGALSNEQYF. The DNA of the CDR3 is TGCAGCGTTAGATTCCAGGCGGGGGGGGCCCTAAGCAACGAGCAGTACTTC.

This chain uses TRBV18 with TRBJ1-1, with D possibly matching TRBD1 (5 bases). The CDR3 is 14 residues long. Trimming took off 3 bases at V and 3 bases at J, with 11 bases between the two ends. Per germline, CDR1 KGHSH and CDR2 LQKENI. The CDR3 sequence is CASSPEGIHTEAFF. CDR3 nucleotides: TGTGCCAGCTCACCGGAGGGGATTCACACTGAAGCTTTCTTT. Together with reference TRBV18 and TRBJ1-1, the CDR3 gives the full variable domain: NAGVMQNPRHLVRRRGQEARLRCSPMKGHSHVYWYRQLPEEGLKFMVYLQKENIIDESGMPKERFSAEFPKEGPSILRIQQVVRGDSAAYFCASSPEGIHTEAFFGQGTRLTVV.

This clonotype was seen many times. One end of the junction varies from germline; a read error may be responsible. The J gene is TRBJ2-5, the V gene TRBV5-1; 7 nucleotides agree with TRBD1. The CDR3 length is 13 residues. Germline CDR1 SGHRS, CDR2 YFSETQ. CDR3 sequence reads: CASSLGQQETQYF. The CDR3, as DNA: TGTGCCAGCAGCTTGGGACAGCAAGAGACCCAGTACTTC. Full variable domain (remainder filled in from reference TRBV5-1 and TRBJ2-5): KAGVTQTPRYLIKTRGQQVTLSCSPISGHRSVSWYQQTPGQGLQFLFEYFSETQRNKGNFPGRFSGRQFSNSRSEMNVSTLELGDSALYLCASSLGQQETQYFGPGTRLLVL.

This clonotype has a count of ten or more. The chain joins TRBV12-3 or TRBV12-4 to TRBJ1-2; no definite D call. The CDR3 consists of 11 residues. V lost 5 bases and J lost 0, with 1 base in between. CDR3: CASSPNYGYTF. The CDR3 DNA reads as TGTGCCAGCAGTCCTAACTATGGCTACACCTTC.

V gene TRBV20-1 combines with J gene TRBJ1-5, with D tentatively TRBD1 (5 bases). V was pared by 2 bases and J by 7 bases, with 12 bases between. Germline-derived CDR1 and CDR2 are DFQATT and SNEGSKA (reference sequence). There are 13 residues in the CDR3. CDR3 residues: CSARLGAGQPQHF. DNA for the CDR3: TGCAGTGCTAGATTAGGGGCAGGACAGCCCCAGCATTTT.